The 15 T cell receptor beta chains below all came from one sample that was sequenced in a study of blood T cell repertoires in COVID-19. Using immunoSEQ multiplex PCR, the repertoire was profiled, and TCRdb retains in-frame clones only, with some absent. The data show around 300,000 clones, with approximately 86% seen just once and approximately 2.6% held by the top ten. The specimen sequenced was PBMCs or T cells enriched from blood (not recorded which). All receptors come from a woman under 30 who had recovered from COVID-19.

The genes are TRBV5-1 and TRBJ1-1; perhaps TRBD1 as D (5 bases). The CDR3 runs 15 residues. Trimming shortened V by 3 bases and J by 1 base, and 13 bases separated the two germline ends. Germline V gene data show CDR1 as SGHRS and CDR2 as YFSETQ. The CDR3 nucleotides are TGCGCCAGCAGCTGGGGGTCCGGGGGGAACACTGAAGCTTTCTTT. This codes for CASSWGSGGNTEAFF.

The chain recombines TRBV6-4 with TRBJ1-3, with D perhaps TRBD1 (6 bases). V gave up 8 bases and J gave up 3 bases, with 20 bases separating them. This CDR3 is 16 amino acids long. Looked up from germline, CDR1 is MRHNA and CDR2 is SNTAGT. The CDR3 is CASPFLSQGCGNTIYF. The CDR3, as DNA: TGTGCCAGCCCTTTTTTGAGCCAGGGGTGTGGAAACACCATATATTTT.

The rearrangement links TRBV4-3 to TRBJ1-2; no definite D call. The CDR3 length is 14 residues. Germline CDR1 reads LGHNA; CDR2 reads YSLEER. Trimming removed 4 bases from V and 7 bases from J, with 16 bases in between. The CDR3 nucleotides read TGCGCCAGCAGCCGAGATGCGGTCTCTTTTGGCTACACCTTC. This translates into CASSRDAVSFGYTF.

J is TRBJ2-4 and V is TRBV10-2; TRBD2 matches 7 bases. Germline V lookup: CDR1 WSHSY, CDR2 SAAADI. V gave up 4 bases and J gave up 5 bases; unmatched junction bases: 5. CDR3 length equals 14 residues. CDR3 DNA sequence: TGCGCCAGCAGTGTGGAGCTAGCGGAAAACATTCAGTACTTC. Translation: CASSVELAENIQYF.

The chain carries TRBV11-3 and TRBJ2-7, with 8 nucleotides matching TRBD1. Germline V gene data show CDR1 as SGHNT and CDR2 as YENEEA. This CDR3 has 15 residues. With 6 bases clipped from V and 1 base from J, the junction kept 8 bases outside the gene matches. CDR3 amino acids: CASSSRQGTSYEQYF. CDR3 sequence (DNA): TGTGCCAGCAGTTCAAGACAGGGGACTTCCTACGAGCAGTACTTC.

The CDR3 DNA follows: TGTGCCAGTAGTATAGGGACAGCTATTCATACGCAGTATTTT. Translated, it gives CASSIGTAIHTQYF. The chain combines TRBV19 with TRBJ2-3; D might be TRBD1 (6 bases). V lost 1 base to trimming and J lost 7 bases, with 12 bases between them. The germline V gene has CDR1 LNHDA and CDR2 SQIVND (reference sequence). The CDR3 runs to 14 residues. The entire variable domain, with the rest obtained from reference TRBV19 and TRBJ2-3, is as follows: DGGITQSPKYLFRKEGQNVTLSCEQNLNHDAMYWYRQDPGQGLRLIYYSQIVNDFQKGDIAEGYSVSREKKESFPLTVTSAQKNPTAFYLCASSIGTAIHTQYFGPGTRLTVL.

V usage is TRBV28 and J usage is TRBJ1-5, with a possible D match to TRBD1 (5 bases). V was shortened by 2 bases and J by 0 bases, with 17 bases between the two germline ends. The CDR3 is 18 residues long. The germline gives CDR1 MDHEN, CDR2 SYDVKM. The chain's CDR3 is CASSLGGAWGGSNQPQHF. CDR3 sequence (DNA): TGTGCCAGCAGTTTAGGAGGGGCTTGGGGTGGTAGCAATCAGCCCCAGCATTTT.

This rearrangement joins TRBV11-3 to TRBJ2-2; D perhaps matches TRBD2 (6 bases). The CDR3 length is 16 residues. Trimming left V 4 bases short and J 6 bases short, with 18 bases between. Germline values: CDR1 SGHNT, CDR2 YENEEA. DNA of the CDR3: TGTGCCAGCAGCTCAGAACCGGGACTCCCCTCCGGGGAGCTGTTTTTT. The encoded protein is CASSSEPGLPSGELFF.

The J gene is TRBJ2-3, the V gene TRBV18; 9 bases line up with TRBD2. Trimming took 5 bases from V and 0 from J; bases not matched to a gene: 6. This CDR3 spans 16 amino acids. The germline V gene has CDR1 KGHSH and CDR2 LQKENI. CDR3 region: CASSSAGGSSTDTQYF. In DNA, the CDR3 is TGTGCCAGCTCATCAGCGGGAGGTTCTAGCACAGATACGCAGTATTTT.

This chain links TRBV9 with TRBJ2-1; TRBD2 aligns across 9 bases. V shed 0 bases and J 9 bases; nucleotides not matched to a gene: 10. The germline gives CDR1 SGDLS, CDR2 YYNGEE. This CDR3 contains 16 residues. This chain's CDR3 is CASSVDGGRAVGEQFF. The DNA for the CDR3 is TGTGCCAGCAGCGTAGACGGCGGGAGGGCCGTAGGTGAGCAGTTCTTC.

The chain has TRBV3-1 (or the pseudogene TRBV3-2) and TRBJ2-3; tentative D call: TRBD2 (5 bases). Germline assignment: CDR1 LGHDT and CDR2 YNNKEL (reference sequence). The CDR3 covers 17 residues. Trimming stripped 2 bases from V and 2 bases from J, with 17 bases between. CDR3 DNA: TGTGCCAGCAGCCAAAAGTCGGGGAGTTGGGACACAGATACGCAGTATTTT. This encodes CASSQKSGSWDTDTQYF.

The chain recombines TRBV28 with TRBJ1-1; D not resolved. CDR3 length equals 15 residues. Germline CDR1 MDHEN, CDR2 SYDVKM. V was pared by 9 bases and J by 5 bases, with 22 bases between. The CDR3 sequence is CASVHLLRGGTEAFF. DNA for the CDR3: TGTGCCAGTGTTCACCTACTACGGGGTGGGACTGAAGCTTTCTTT.

V usage is TRBV7-9 and J usage is TRBJ2-3, with 9 nucleotides matching TRBD2. The length of the CDR3 is 16 residues. Trimming at V came to 6 bases and at J to 3 bases, leaving 10 bases not matched to a gene. Germline CDR1 is SEHNR and CDR2 is FQNEAQ (reference sequence). The CDR3 spells CASSSPRAGGTDTQYF. CDR3 nucleotides: TGTGCCAGCAGTTCCCCGAGGGCGGGGGGGACAGATACGCAGTATTTT.

The V call is TRBV5-6, the J call TRBJ2-4; tentative D call: TRBD1 (5 bases). CDR1 is SGHDT, CDR2 YYEEEE, per germline. The CDR3 consists of 17 residues. Trimming stripped 0 bases from V and 8 bases from J, with 21 bases between. CDR3 DNA sequence: TGTGCCAGCAGCTTGGGACAGACCTCAGGGTATTCCGACATTCAGTACTTC. Translated, it gives CASSLGQTSGYSDIQYF.

The chain recombines TRBV9 with TRBJ2-3; TRBD2 matches 10 bases. Trimming removed 3 bases from V and 2 bases from J; junction bases left unmatched: 3. The CDR3 runs 15 residues. Germline values: CDR1 SGDLS, CDR2 YYNGEE. The CDR3 DNA reads TGTGCCAGCAGCGGCGGACTAGCGGACACAGATACGCAGTATTTT. The encoded protein is CASSGGLADTDTQYF.